Listed below are T cell receptor beta chains from one sample, sequenced in a study of relationships among human T cell subsets. Via MiXCR, TCRdb re-called the multiplex PCR reads, giving one row per CDR3 protein. The sample yields over 8,000 distinct CDR3 sequences, about 52% seen once. The sample comprised memory T cells sorted from blood. These receptors originate from a middle-aged man in good health. The CDR3 runs from the conserved cysteine through the conserved F or W. The D gene is left open where the match is weak. The size of a clone is reported for some rows only, either as once, few or many, or as a class for expanded clones.

abundance	d_gene	v_gene	j_gene	CDR3nt	CDR3aa
few	-	TRBV12-3/TRBV12-4	TRBJ1-4	TGTGCCAGCAACCTCAGCGGGGGATCAGGCGAAAAACTGTTTTTT	CASNLSGGSGEKLFF
-	TRBD1	TRBV7-9	TRBJ1-1	TGTGCCAGCAGCTTAGGACAGGGCTCTTCGAACACTGAAGCTTTCTTT	CASSLGQGSSNTEAFF
-	-	TRBV6-5	TRBJ1-2	TGTGCCAGCAGTTTTTCCCGAGACTATGGCTACACCTTC	CASSFSRDYGYTF
-	-	TRBV6-1	TRBJ2-7	TGTGCCAGCAGCTCTGTAGGGAGCAGGGTGACGCAGTACTTC	CASSSVGSRVTQYF
-	-	TRBV10-3	TRBJ1-1	TGTGCCATCAGTGAGTCGACGGGGGCCGAAGCTTTCTTT	CAISESTGAEAFF
-	-	TRBV11-2	TRBJ2-7	TGTGCCAGCAGCTTAGGGCCGAGGACCTACGAGCAGTACTTC	CASSLGPRTYEQYF
large	-	TRBV11-3	TRBJ2-3	TGTGCCAGCAGCTTCGGTGCCACCACAGATACGCAGTATTTT	CASSFGATTDTQYF
once	-	TRBV6-1	TRBJ2-3	TGTGCCAGCAGTGAAGCGCCCCGGGGAGATACGCAGTATTTT	CASSEAPRGDTQYF
-	-	TRBV30	TRBJ1-5	TGTGCCTGGGACGGTGATTGGCCCCAGCATTTT	CAWDGDWPQHF
-	TRBD1	TRBV11-2	TRBJ2-7	TGTGCCAGCAGCCAACTTGGGGACAGCTACGAGCAGTACTTC	CASSQLGDSYEQYF
-	-	TRBV27	TRBJ2-3	TGTGCCAGCAGCCCAAGCACAGATACGCAGTATTTT	CASSPSTDTQYF
-	-	TRBV29-1	TRBJ2-3	-	CSVAGGTDTRYF
-	TRBD1	TRBV27	TRBJ1-4	TGTGCCAGCAGCCTCCAGGGGGGTCATGAAAAACTGTTTTTT	CASSLQGGHEKLFF
-	-	TRBV29-1	TRBJ1-1	TGCAGCGTTGAAGATCTTCAGGGCGGAGATGAAGCTTTCTTT	CSVEDLQGGDEAFF
few	TRBD1	TRBV20-1	TRBJ2-1	TGCAGTGCGGACAGGGGATTGCAGGGTGAGCAGTTCTTC	CSADRGLQGEQFF
-	-	TRBV29-1	TRBJ1-1	TGCAGCGTTGAAGCTGCGCCGGCGTCGGCTTTCTTT	CSVEAAPASAFF
few	-	TRBV5-1	TRBJ2-6	TGTGCCAGCAGCTTAGGGGCAGGGTACGAGGGGGCCAACGTCCTGACTTTC	CASSLGAGYEGANVLTF
-	TRBD2	TRBV27	TRBJ2-7	TGTGCCAGCAGCCGCAACCAGGGACTAGCGGGCCACGAGCAGTACTTC	CASSRNQGLAGHEQYF
-	-	TRBV11-2	TRBJ2-3	TGTGCCAGCAGCTTAGCCCCCGCGGCCGGCACAGATACGCAGTATTTT	CASSLAPAAGTDTQYF
few	TRBD1	TRBV14	TRBJ2-3	TGTGCCAGCAGCTCAGAGGGGGCATCTTCTAGCACAGATACGCAGTATTTT	CASSSEGASSSTDTQYF
-	TRBD1	TRBV10-3	TRBJ1-2	TGTGCCATCAGTCCCTTGGACAGGGTGGACGGCTACACCTTC	CAISPLDRVDGYTF
few	-	TRBV28	TRBJ2-1	TGTGCCAGCCGTAAGGCTAGCTCCTACAATGAGCAGTTCTTC	CASRKASSYNEQFF
-	TRBD1	TRBV10-3	TRBJ1-4	TGTGCCATTGGACAGGGAAGTGAAAAACTGTTTTTT	CAIGQGSEKLFF
-	-	TRBV2	TRBJ2-7	TGTGCCAGCACCTCCGGGGTCAGAGGATACGAGCAGTACTTC	CASTSGVRGYEQYF
-	-	TRBV20-1	TRBJ1-5	TGCAGTGCTAGTGGACAAGCCAGGGGCGGTCAGCCCCAGCATTTT	CSASGQARGGQPQHF
-	TRBD2	TRBV20-1	TRBJ2-3	TGCAGTGCCACTGGACTAGCCGGGAGGCAGTATTTT	CSATGLAGRQYF
-	-	TRBV20-1	TRBJ1-5	TGCAGTGCTAGAGTTATAGGCCAGCCCCAGCATTTT	CSARVIGQPQHF
few	-	TRBV7-8	TRBJ2-3	TGTGCCAGCAGCTCCGGACGGAGCACAGATACGCAGTATTTT	CASSSGRSTDTQYF
few	TRBD1	TRBV20-1	TRBJ2-7	TGCAGTGCTAGAGTGGGACAGGGGGCCTACGAGCAGTACTTC	CSARVGQGAYEQYF
few	-	TRBV12-3/TRBV12-4	TRBJ2-1	TGTGCCAGCATGGGCGAGATTCCAATCAATGAGCAGTTCTTC	CASMGEIPINEQFF
once	TRBD2	TRBV27	TRBJ2-7	TGTGCCAGCAGCCGGTTTAGCGGGAACTACGAGCAGTACTTC	CASSRFSGNYEQYF
-	-	TRBV11-1	TRBJ1-3	TGTGCCAGCAGCTCAGGCGGCACCTCTGGAAACACCATATATTTT	CASSSGGTSGNTIYF
-	-	TRBV25-1	TRBJ1-5	TGTGCCAGCACGTCGGGGGGCAATCAGCCCCAGCATTTT	CASTSGGNQPQHF
-	-	TRBV11-2	TRBJ2-3	TGTGCCAGCAGAGCACTAGTACCGGATACGCAGTATTTT	CASRALVPDTQYF
-	TRBD1	TRBV10-1	TRBJ2-1	TGCGCCAGCAGCTACAGGGGTGAGCAGTTCTTC	CASSYRGEQFF
few	-	TRBV30	TRBJ1-3	TGTGCCTGGAATTCCTTTCGCTCTGGAAACACCATATATTTT	CAWNSFRSGNTIYF
once	TRBD1	TRBV20-1	TRBJ1-6	TGCAGTGCTAGACCCAGACAGGGGAGCTCCTGTAATTCACCCCTCCACTTT	CSARPRQGSSCNSPLHF
-	-	TRBV27	TRBJ2-3	TGTGCCAGCAGTCCTCGGGGCACAGATACGCAGTATTTT	CASSPRGTDTQYF
-	-	TRBV20-1	TRBJ2-5	TGCAGTGCTAGACCCTGGGGTATGGGAGAGGAAGAGACCCAGTACTTC	CSARPWGMGEEETQYF
-	-	TRBV11-2	TRBJ1-3	TGTGCCAGCAGCCCCCATGTTGTAGGGGTAGGAAACACCATATATTTT	CASSPHVVGVGNTIYF
-	-	TRBV20-1	TRBJ1-1	TGCAGTGCTAGAGGGGGGGTTATGGTGAACACTGAAGCTTTCTTT	CSARGGVMVNTEAFF
-	TRBD2	TRBV5-4	TRBJ2-1	TGTGCCAGCAGCTTGGGGACTAGCGGGTACAATGAGCAGTTCTTC	CASSLGTSGYNEQFF
few	-	TRBV14	TRBJ1-2	TGTGCCAGCAGCCAAGATACAAGGGCCCAGGGTACCTTC	CASSQDTRAQGTF
few	TRBD1	TRBV19	TRBJ2-7	TGTGCCAGTAGTCCGGACGGACAGGACGAGCAGTACTTC	CASSPDGQDEQYF
-	TRBD2	TRBV29-1	TRBJ2-7	TGCAGCGTTTCCTCCACCCTCGGGAGGCACGAGCAGTACTTC	CSVSSTLGRHEQYF
-	-	TRBV4-1	TRBJ1-2	TGCGCCAGCAGCCCCCCCGGGACCTTCTTGTATGGCTACACCTTC	CASSPPGTFLYGYTF
-	-	TRBV2	TRBJ2-3	TGTGCCAGCTTCCCGGGACACTCGTCAGATACGCAGTATTTT	CASFPGHSSDTQYF
-	-	TRBV10-3	TRBJ2-2	TGTGCCATCAGTGAGTCGGGACGGGGCGGCACCGGGGAGCTGTTTTTT	CAISESGRGGTGELFF
-	TRBD1	TRBV7-3	TRBJ1-1	TGTGCCAGCAGCGAAACACAGGGGTCGACTGAAGCTTTCTTT	CASSETQGSTEAFF
-	TRBD1	TRBV27	TRBJ2-7	TGTGCCAGCAGTTCGACAGGGAAGGTAACCTACGAGCAGTACTTC	CASSSTGKVTYEQYF
-	TRBD2	TRBV12-3/TRBV12-4	TRBJ2-1	TGTGCCAGCAGTTTAGGGACTAGTGCCGATGAGCAGTTCTTC	CASSLGTSADEQFF
-	-	TRBV20-1	TRBJ1-1	TGCAGTGCTGAACCGGCCCAACTAAGAACTGAAGCTTTCTTT	CSAEPAQLRTEAFF
-	-	TRBV24-1	TRBJ2-3	TGTGCCACCGGAGAGACTAGCACAGATACGCAGTATTTT	CATGETSTDTQYF
-	-	TRBV19	TRBJ2-7	TGTGCCAGTGGAGAAAGGAGCTCCTACGAGCAGTACTTC	CASGERSSYEQYF
-	-	TRBV19	TRBJ2-3	TGTGCCAGTAGTGCCCGTGCCGATACGCAGTATTTT	CASSARADTQYF